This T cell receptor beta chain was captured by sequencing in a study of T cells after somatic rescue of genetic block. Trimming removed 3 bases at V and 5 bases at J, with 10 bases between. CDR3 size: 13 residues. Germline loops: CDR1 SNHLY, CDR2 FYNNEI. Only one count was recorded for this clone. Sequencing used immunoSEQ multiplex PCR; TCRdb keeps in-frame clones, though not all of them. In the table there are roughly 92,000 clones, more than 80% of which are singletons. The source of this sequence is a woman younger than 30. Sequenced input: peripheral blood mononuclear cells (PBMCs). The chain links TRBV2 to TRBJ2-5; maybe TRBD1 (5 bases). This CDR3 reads CASSDKGYETQYF. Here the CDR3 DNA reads TGTGCCAGCAGTGACAAGGGGTATGAGACCCAGTACTTC.